Listed below are T cell receptor beta chains from one sample, sequenced in a study of regulatory T cells in long-lasting Graves disease. TCRdb itself ran the multiplex PCR reads through MiXCR, one entry per CDR3 protein. The sample records around 480,000 distinct CDR3 sequences, around 15% being singletons. This sample was shared with a second study, whose subject was T cells in Graves' hyperthyroidism and ophthalmopathy.

Sequencing was performed on peripheral blood mononuclear cells (PBMCs), taken at new diagnosis, from a patient treated with antithyroid drugs. The receptors here all came from a man aged 35-49 years with Graves disease. Both conserved end residues are part of each CDR3. A D gene is named only where the DNA matches it firmly. For some rows the clone size is stated as once, few or many, or as a class when expanded; others skip it.

TRBV20-1	TRBD2	NA	TRBJ2-3	CSARFPGLAGSTDTQYF	TGCAGTGCTAGATTCCCGGGACTAGCGGGGAGCACAGATACGCAGTATTTT
TRBV20-1	TRBD1	few	TRBJ2-2	CSAGRGTNTGELFF	TGCAGTGCAGGCAGGGGGACGAACACCGGGGAGCTGTTTTTT
TRBV12-3/TRBV12-4	NA	NA	TRBJ1-5	CASSSLQNQPQHF	TGTGCCAGCAGTTCCTTACAGAATCAGCCCCAGCATTTT
TRBV11-2	NA	few	TRBJ2-3	CASSLAWGFDTQYF	TGTGCCAGCAGCTTAGCGTGGGGGTTCGATACGCAGTATTTT
TRBV28	TRBD1	many	TRBJ2-7	CASSSLDRPYEQYF	TGTGCCAGCAGTTCGCTGGACAGGCCTTACGAGCAGTACTTC
TRBV20-1	NA	many	TRBJ2-1	CSAGASGNNEQFF	TGCAGTGCTGGAGCTTCAGGGAACAATGAGCAGTTCTTC
TRBV2	NA	NA	TRBJ2-5	CASRGNSRGETQYF	TGTGCCAGCAGGGGGAACTCTCGAGGGGAGACCCAGTACTTC
TRBV12-3/TRBV12-4	TRBD2	few	TRBJ2-1	CASSLKGMWGGFLSEQFF	TGTGCCAGCAGTTTAAAGGGCATGTGGGGGGGTTTTTTAAGTGAGCAGTTCTTC
TRBV9	NA	few	TRBJ2-5	CASSVDPLTETQYF	TGTGCCAGCAGCGTAGATCCCTTAACAGAGACCCAGTACTTC
TRBV2	NA	many	TRBJ2-1	CASTGQAIYNEQFF	TGTGCCAGCACGGGCCAGGCTATTTACAATGAGCAGTTCTTC
TRBV18	NA	many	TRBJ2-1	CASSPTRVVNEQFF	TGTGCCAGCTCACCGACCCGGGTCGTGAATGAGCAGTTCTTC
TRBV11-3	TRBD2	few	TRBJ2-3	CASRYLAGGSTDTQYF	TGTGCCAGCAGATATCTAGCGGGAGGGAGCACAGATACGCAGTATTTT
TRBV28	TRBD2	many	TRBJ2-3	CASTHQASGNTDTQYF	TGTGCCAGCACCCACCAGGCTAGCGGAAACACAGATACGCAGTATTTT
TRBV6-1	NA	NA	TRBJ1-6	CASSEWDVNGDSPLHF	TGTGCCAGCAGTGAATGGGACGTCAATGGGGATTCACCCCTCCACTTT
TRBV12-3/TRBV12-4	NA	once	TRBJ2-5	CASSYYGEETQYF	TGTGCCAGCAGTTACTACGGGGAAGAGACCCAGTACTTC
TRBV5-1	TRBD2	NA	TRBJ2-5	CASDSGTSKETQYF	TGCGCCAGCGACTCCGGGACTAGTAAAGAGACCCAGTACTTC
TRBV6-1	NA	many	TRBJ1-1	CASSVLRGAAARTEAFF	TGTGCCAGCAGTGTGCTTAGGGGGGCCGCCGCGAGGACTGAAGCTTTCTTT
TRBV28	TRBD1	many	TRBJ2-1	CASIQGAHNEQFF	TGTGCCAGCATTCAGGGGGCCCACAATGAGCAGTTCTTC
TRBV6-2/TRBV6-3	TRBD2	many	TRBJ2-3	CASSVREGTDTQYF	TGTGCCAGCAGTGTGCGGGAGGGCACAGATACGCAGTATTTT
TRBV5-1	NA	many	TRBJ1-2	CASSFGRQNIGVYGYTF	TGCGCCAGCAGCTTTGGAAGACAGAATATAGGTGTCTATGGCTACACCTTC
TRBV6-2/TRBV6-3	TRBD2	many	TRBJ2-7	CASLTSGGSSYEQYF	TGTGCCAGTTTGACTAGCGGGGGCTCTTCCTACGAGCAGTACTTC
TRBV5-1	TRBD2	few	TRBJ2-1	CASATGGLAGGSSYNEQFF	TGCGCCAGCGCAACGGGGGGACTAGCGGGTGGGAGCTCCTACAATGAGCAGTTCTTC
TRBV6-1	TRBD1	NA	TRBJ1-6	CASSERTGFNNSPLHF	TGTGCCAGCAGTGAACGGACAGGGTTCAATAATTCACCCCTCCACTTT
TRBV28	TRBD1	NA	TRBJ1-5	CASSSYRGHVQPQHF	TGTGCCAGCAGTTCATACAGGGGGCATGTTCAGCCCCAGCATTTT
TRBV20-1	NA	many	TRBJ2-7	CSARGQYYEQYF	TGCAGTGCTAGAGGACAGTACTACGAGCAGTACTTC
TRBV10-3	NA	many	TRBJ2-5	CAISPGPRAETQYF	TGTGCCATCAGTCCGGGCCCAAGGGCGGAGACCCAGTACTTC
TRBV7-9	NA	NA	TRBJ1-3	CASSERFGTAPAGNTIYF	TGTGCCAGCAGCGAGAGGTTTGGGACGGCCCCCGCTGGAAACACCATATATTTT
TRBV19	TRBD1	few	TRBJ1-2	CASEGPGGIGYGYTF	TGTGCCAGCGAGGGGCCAGGGGGGATCGGCTATGGCTACACCTTC
TRBV18	TRBD2	many	TRBJ2-5	CASSQGTGGETQYF	TGTGCCAGCTCACAGGGGACGGGAGGAGAGACCCAGTACTTC
TRBV6-2/TRBV6-3	NA	NA	TRBJ1-2	CASSSGGIPQEGYTF	TGTGCCAGCAGTTCCGGCGGGATCCCGCAAGAGGGCTACACCTTC
TRBV20-1	NA	many	TRBJ1-1	CSARVDGNTEAFF	TGCAGTGCTAGAGTCGACGGGAACACTGAAGCTTTCTTT
TRBV7-9	NA	many	TRBJ2-7	CASSLVYPYEQYF	TGTGCCAGCAGCTTAGTTTATCCCTACGAGCAGTACTTC
TRBV7-8	TRBD1	many	TRBJ1-1	CASSPQTGFTEAFF	TGTGCCAGCAGCCCACAGACAGGGTTCACTGAAGCTTTCTTT
TRBV27	NA	many	TRBJ2-7	CASKRGSYEQYF	TGTGCCAGCAAGAGGGGGTCCTACGAGCAGTACTTC
TRBV28	NA	many	TRBJ1-6	CASKFTYNSPLHF	TGTGCCAGCAAGTTTACTTATAATTCACCCCTCCACTTT
TRBV5-5	NA	few	TRBJ2-1	CASYSDNNEQFF	TGTGCCAGCTACTCAGACAACAATGAGCAGTTCTTC
TRBV2	NA	NA	TRBJ1-1	CASSEALVIKGNTEAFF	TGTGCCAGCAGTGAAGCGCTTGTGATTAAGGGGAACACTGAAGCTTTCTTT
TRBV7-9	NA	NA	TRBJ2-5	CASRSEETQYF	TGTGCCAGCAGATCCGAGGAGACCCAGTACTTC
TRBV3-1	NA	few	TRBJ1-6	CASSQFGGGNSPLHF	TGTGCCAGCAGCCAATTCGGGGGAGGGAATTCACCCCTCCACTTT
TRBV5-1	TRBD2	many	TRBJ2-7	CASSSGLGGYEQYF	TGCGCCAGCAGCTCGGGACTAGGAGGCTACGAGCAGTACTTC
TRBV28	NA	few	TRBJ2-7	CASSPQGYSSYEQYF	TGTGCCAGCAGCCCCCAGGGTTACAGCTCCTACGAGCAGTACTTC
TRBV28	NA	many	TRBJ2-7	CASSLNRREQYF	TGTGCCAGCAGCCTGAACAGGCGCGAGCAGTACTTC
TRBV4-1	NA	NA	TRBJ2-3	CASSQAFGGTDTQYF	TGCGCCAGCAGCCAAGCGTTTGGAGGCACAGATACGCAGTATTTT
TRBV5-1	NA	many	TRBJ2-1	CASSFSRGPYNEQFF	TGCGCCAGCAGCTTTAGCCGGGGACCCTACAATGAGCAGTTCTTC
TRBV2	NA	many	TRBJ2-5	CASRAGRETQYF	TGTGCCAGCAGGGCGGGGCGGGAGACCCAGTACTTC
TRBV14	TRBD1	few	TRBJ2-7	CASSQAKGGLYEQYF	TGTGCCAGCAGCCAAGCGAAAGGGGGCTTATACGAGCAGTACTTC
TRBV6-2/TRBV6-3	TRBD2	NA	TRBJ2-2	CASSYVLAANTGELFF	TGTGCCAGCAGTTACGTCCTAGCGGCGAACACCGGGGAGCTGTTTTTT
TRBV5-1	TRBD2	NA	TRBJ2-1	CASSAGPGLEVEQFF	TGCGCCAGCAGCGCCGGGCCCGGACTAGAGGTTGAGCAGTTCTTC
TRBV6-6	NA	many	TRBJ2-2	CASSYSRRTGRAGELFF	TGTGCCAGCAGTTACTCGAGGAGGACAGGGAGGGCCGGGGAGCTGTTTTTT
TRBV27	NA	many	TRBJ2-1	CASTSGGALGNEQFF	TGTGCCAGCACCAGCGGTGGCGCCCTGGGGAATGAGCAGTTCTTC
TRBV10-1	NA	few	TRBJ2-7	CASSETGTYEQYF	TGCGCCAGCAGTGAGACAGGGACCTACGAGCAGTACTTC
TRBV15	TRBD1	many	TRBJ2-1	CATSRGQGSYNEQFF	TGTGCCACCAGCAGAGGACAGGGCTCTTACAATGAGCAGTTCTTC
TRBV20-1	TRBD1	many	TRBJ2-7	CSARLGQGYEQYF	TGCAGTGCTAGACTGGGACAGGGCTACGAGCAGTACTTC
TRBV28	TRBD2	many	TRBJ2-2	CASGGTSVQGELFF	TGTGCCAGCGGGGGGACTAGCGTTCAAGGGGAGCTGTTTTTT
TRBV20-1	NA	many	TRBJ2-7	CSARDQGRSYEQYF	TGCAGTGCTAGAGATCAGGGGCGGTCCTACGAGCAGTACTTC
TRBV6-1	NA	few	TRBJ1-1	CASSTPWQGLNTEAFF	TGTGCCAGCAGCACCCCATGGCAGGGGCTGAACACTGAAGCTTTCTTT
TRBV11-2	TRBD1	many	TRBJ2-1	CASSLGDRTYNEQFF	TGTGCCAGCAGCTTAGGGGACAGAACCTACAATGAGCAGTTCTTC
TRBV2	NA	many	TRBJ1-1	CASSAQRFEAFF	TGTGCCAGCAGTGCACAAAGATTTGAAGCTTTCTTT
TRBV28	TRBD1	many	TRBJ2-1	CASSLDYRDRGFDEQFF	TGTGCCAGCAGTTTGGATTACCGGGACAGGGGGTTTGATGAGCAGTTCTTC
TRBV24-1	NA	many	TRBJ2-2	CATSGNTGELFF	TGTGCCACCAGTGGGAACACCGGGGAGCTGTTTTTT